The 30 T cell receptor beta chains in this list originate from one sample, sequenced in a study of cytomegalovirus exposure and HLA in healthy donors. The PCR made use of 60 Vbeta and 13 Jbeta primers. The table came from immunoSEQ multiplex PCR; TCRdb's copy has only in-frame clones and leaves some out. The data hold approximately 140,000 clones, with 65% to 90% observed a single time. The sequenced sample was PBMCs. The source is a girl aged 2-10 years in good health and CMV-seronegative.

This clone appeared once. The rearrangement uses TRBV6-1 and TRBJ2-5; 7 bases map to TRBD2. The DNA end is more similar to TRBJ2-7, so the J call may be wrong. Germline CDR1 and CDR2: MNHNS and SASEGT. The CDR3 has 14 amino acids. The CDR3 loop reads CASSEAWEGYEQYF. The CDR3 nucleotides are TGTGCCAGCAGTGAAGCGTGGGAGGGCTACGAGCAGTACTTC.

The gene calls are TRBV12-5 and TRBJ2-2; D uncertain. The CDR3 has 19 amino acids. The V end was cut by 0 bases, the J end by 5 bases, with 22 bases between. Germline assignment: CDR1 LGHNT and CDR2 FRNRAP. CDR3 nucleotides: TGTGCTAGTGGTTTGGTACGGAAAGAGGAAACACGATTTACCGGGGAGCTGTTTTTT. It translates to CASGLVRKEETRFTGELFF.

The chain couples TRBV29-1 to TRBJ1-2; 7 bases align to TRBD1. With 6 bases clipped from V and 5 bases from J, the junction kept 6 bases outside the gene matches. CDR3 size: 12 residues. CDR1 and CDR2 from the germline V gene are SQVTM and ANQGSEA. CDR3 sequence reads: CSVPTGSYGYTF. The CDR3 coding sequence is TGCAGCGTCCCGACAGGGTCATATGGCTACACCTTC.

The chain has TRBV19 and TRBJ2-7; 9 bases map to TRBD1. J was trimmed by 0 bases and V by 1 base; bases with no gene match: 4. This CDR3 spans 16 amino acids. Germline-derived CDR1 and CDR2 are LNHDA and SQIVND (reference sequence). The CDR3 DNA reads TGTGCCAGTAGTATAGGAGGGACAGGGAGCTCCTACGAGCAGTACTTC. Protein product: CASSIGGTGSSYEQYF.

The chain links TRBV19 to TRBJ1-2; maybe TRBD1 (6 bases). Trimming pared 7 bases from V and 4 bases from J, leaving 13 bases between. CDR1 and CDR2 from the germline V gene are LNHDA and SQIVND (reference sequence). The CDR3 spans 13 residues. Here the CDR3 DNA reads TGTGCCAGTAACCTGGGAGGGGGCTATGGCTACACCTTC. It yields the protein CASNLGGGYGYTF.

This chain connects TRBV6-5 to TRBJ2-5, with a tentative D call TRBD2 (6 bases). The last part of the DNA fits TRBJ2-7 better; the J call may be wrong. The germline gives CDR1 MNHEY, CDR2 SVGAGI. This CDR3 spans 14 amino acids. The CDR3 region has the DNA TGTGCCAGCAGTGAAGGGGACTCCTCCTACGAGCAGTACTTC. Protein product: CASSEGDSSYEQYF.

This clone appeared once. The chain is built from TRBV6-5 and TRBJ2-2, with a possible D match to TRBD2 (7 bases). Germline values: CDR1 MNHEY, CDR2 SVGAGI. The CDR3 covers 16 residues. Between the trimmed V and J ends, which lost 2 bases and 4 bases, there was a span of 14 bases. The CDR3 coding sequence is TGTGCCAGCAGTTACGAGGGGGGGAGCCGCACCGGGGAGCTGTTTTTT. Translated: CASSYEGGSRTGELFF.

This clone was counted only a few times. The rearrangement links TRBV6-1 to TRBJ2-1; 9 nucleotides match TRBD2. Germline CDR1 reads MNHNS; CDR2 reads SASEGT. After removal of 1 base from V and 5 bases from J, the junction contained 3 bases not matched to a gene. CDR3 size: 15 residues. The chain's CDR3 is CASSEGSGGHNEQFF. In DNA form, the CDR3 reads TGTGCCAGCAGTGAAGGTAGCGGGGGTCACAATGAGCAGTTCTTC.

CDR3 region: CASSQGTGPRQHRDTQYF. The CDR3 nucleotides are TGTGCCAGCAGCCAAGGGACAGGGCCCAGGCAGCACAGGGATACGCAGTATTTT. J is TRBJ2-3 and V is TRBV4-2, with TRBD1 identical over 8 bases. Germline V gene data show CDR1 as LGHNA and CDR2 as YNFKEQ. This CDR3 comprises 18 residues. V lost 1 base, J lost 6 bases, and 15 bases stayed unmatched.

This sequence joins TRBV6-5 and TRBJ1-5; 7 bases are shared with TRBD1. V was clipped by 6 bases and J by 1 base; unmatched bases: 6. CDR3 length: 15 residues. Germline assignment: CDR1 MNHEY and CDR2 SVGAGI. In DNA form, the CDR3 reads TGTGCCAGCAGAGACACAGGGGCAAGCAATCAGCCCCAGCATTTT. Translating it yields CASRDTGASNQPQHF.

This clone was observed a few times. CDR3 amino acids: CAWRLSNVLTF. In nucleotides, the CDR3 is TGTGCCTGGCGTCTGTCCAACGTCCTGACTTTC. The V gene is TRBV30, the J gene TRBJ2-6; D gene uncertain. The CDR3 runs to 11 residues. Germline V gives CDR1 GTSNPN, CDR2 SVGIG (reference sequence). V was cut by 5 bases and J by 8 bases, with 7 bases left in between.

The rearrangement links TRBV7-6 to TRBJ2-7, with TRBD2 matching over 8 bases. This CDR3 is 15 amino acids long. Trimming at V came to 1 base and at J to 3 bases, leaving 5 bases not matched to a gene. Germline V lookup: CDR1 SGHVS, CDR2 FNYEAQ. CDR3 loop: CASSLGLAGDYEQYF. As DNA, the CDR3 is TGTGCCAGCAGCTTAGGGCTAGCGGGTGACTACGAGCAGTACTTC.

This chain links TRBV7-8 with TRBJ2-7; D unresolved. Trimming took off 1 base at V and 3 bases at J, with 7 bases between the two ends. The CDR3 is 13 amino acids. Per germline, CDR1 SGHVS and CDR2 FQNEAQ. The CDR3 DNA follows: TGTGCCAGCAGCTTAGGAGGCCTCTACGAGCAGTACTTC. Its translation: CASSLGGLYEQYF.

This clone has only one observation. The rearrangement uses TRBV5-8 and TRBJ2-7; 7 nucleotides match TRBD1. CDR1 is SGHTS and CDR2 is YDEGEE in the germline V gene. The ends lost 4 bases at V and 3 bases at J; junction bases unmatched: 4. CDR3 length: 13 residues. CDR3 loop: CASSQRQGYEQYF. Here the CDR3 DNA reads TGTGCCAGCAGCCAACGACAGGGCTACGAGCAGTACTTC.

The CDR3 loop reads CASRQGLARRNEQYF. CDR3 coding DNA: TGTGCCAGCAGACAAGGACTAGCTCGGAGGAACGAGCAGTACTTC. This rearrangement joins TRBV6-5 to TRBJ2-7, with 8 bases matching TRBD2. This CDR3 is 15 amino acids long. V lost 6 bases, J lost 5 bases, and 12 bases stayed unmatched. The germline V gene encodes CDR1 MNHEY and CDR2 SVGAGI.

This chain uses TRBV5-8 with TRBJ2-7; 11 bases match TRBD2. V shed 4 bases and J 0 bases; nucleotides not matched to a gene: 0. CDR1 is SGHTS, CDR2 YDEGEE, per germline. This CDR3 comprises 14 residues. The CDR3 loop is CASSGTSGSYEQYF. In DNA, the CDR3 is TGTGCCAGCAGCGGGACTAGCGGCTCCTACGAGCAGTACTTC.

The CDR3 sequence is CASSVGRAGPDTQYF. The CDR3 region has the DNA TGTGCCAGCAGCGTAGGTCGCGCGGGACCAGATACGCAGTATTTT. The chain couples TRBV9 to TRBJ2-3; a weak D match, TRBD2 (6 bases). Trimming stripped 0 bases from V and 4 bases from J, with 12 bases between. This CDR3 region has 15 residues. Germline V gives CDR1 SGDLS, CDR2 YYNGEE.

The V gene is TRBV30, the J gene TRBJ1-1, with 10 bases lining up with TRBD1. Looked up from germline, CDR1 is GTSNPN and CDR2 is SVGIG (reference sequence). The V segment lost 3 bases and the J segment 5 bases; nucleotides outside the gene matches: 9. The CDR3 runs 15 residues. The CDR3 loop is CAWRRRGDRGTEAFF. CDR3 coding DNA: TGTGCCTGGAGAAGGCGAGGGGACAGGGGAACTGAAGCTTTCTTT.

The genes are TRBV12-5 and TRBJ2-7, with D possibly TRBD2 on 7 matching bases. V was clipped by 5 bases and J by 5 bases, with 28 bases between them. Germline assignment: CDR1 LGHNT and CDR2 FRNRAP. CDR3 size: 18 residues. In DNA form, the CDR3 reads TGTGCTAGTGGTCTTCGAACCCCCATTTGGGGGGGCCCCCACGAGCAGTACTTC. Its translation: CASGLRTPIWGGPHEQYF.

V gene TRBV7-9 combines with J gene TRBJ1-2; the match to TRBD1 covers 9 bases. The CDR3 contains 15 residues. The V segment lost 5 bases and the J segment 5 bases; nucleotides outside the gene matches: 9. Germline V gene lookup returns CDR1 SEHNR and CDR2 FQNEAQ (reference sequence). The CDR3 here is CASSPTGQGFYGYTF. In DNA form, the CDR3 reads TGTGCCAGCAGCCCAACCGGACAGGGGTTTTATGGCTACACCTTC.

V usage is TRBV12-5 and J usage is TRBJ1-5; possible D gene TRBD1, 5 bases. The CDR3 contains 15 residues. From germline, CDR1 is LGHNT and CDR2 FRNRAP. V was pared by 4 bases and J by 2 bases, with 12 bases between. CDR3 amino acids: CASGSQTGGNQPQHF. For the CDR3, the DNA is TGTGCTAGTGGTTCCCAAACAGGAGGCAATCAGCCCCAGCATTTT. Based on the CDR3 plus reference TRBV12-5 and TRBJ1-5, the full variable domain is DARVTQTPRHKVTEMGQEVTMRCQPILGHNTVFWYRQTMMQGLELLAYFRNRAPLDDSGMPKDRFSAEMPDATLATLKIQPSEPRDSAVYFCASGSQTGGNQPQHFGDGTRLSIL.

The chain couples TRBV14 to TRBJ1-1; the match to TRBD1 covers 12 bases. Germline V gene data show CDR1 as SGHDN and CDR2 as FVKESK. This CDR3 is 18 amino acids long. After removal of 2 bases from V and 4 bases from J, the junction contained 11 bases not matched to a gene. CDR3 sequence reads: CASSQLSGTGGRSTEAFF. The CDR3 DNA follows: TGTGCCAGCAGCCAACTGTCCGGGACAGGGGGCAGGAGCACTGAAGCTTTCTTT. Drawing the rest from reference TRBV14 and TRBJ1-1, the complete variable domain is EAGVTQFPSHSVIEKGQTVTLRCDPISGHDNLYWYRRVMGKEIKFLLHFVKESKQDESGMPNNRFLAERTGGTYSTLKVQPAELEDSGVYFCASSQLSGTGGRSTEAFFGQGTRLTVV.

The sample holds one count of this clone. The chain employs TRBV15 and TRBJ2-7, with TRBD2 as a possible D gene (5 bases). Trimming took off 5 bases at V and 7 bases at J, with 12 bases between the two ends. CDR1 is LNHNV, CDR2 YYDKDF, per germline (reference sequence). There are 12 residues in the CDR3. CDR3 sequence: CATSSIREEQYF. The CDR3 nucleotides are TGTGCCACCAGCTCCATACGGGAAGAGCAGTACTTC.

J is TRBJ2-5 and V is TRBV6-6; the match to TRBD1 covers 8 bases. V lost 5 bases to trimming and J lost 5 bases; unmatched junction nucleotides: 1. Germline loops: CDR1 MNHNY, CDR2 SVGAGI (reference sequence). This CDR3 comprises 12 residues. CDR3 in DNA: TGTGCCAGCAGTGCAGGGGGCGAGACCCAGTACTTC. Its protein is CASSAGGETQYF.

CDR3 DNA sequence: TGTGCCAGCAGTGTTGGGGGGTCGGGCAATGAGCAGTTCTTC. Its translation is CASSVGGSGNEQFF. The chain has TRBV2 and TRBJ2-1; D perhaps matches TRBD2 (6 bases). Germline V CDR1 and CDR2: SNHLY, FYNNEI. The CDR3 has 14 residues. Trimming removed 4 bases from V and 6 bases from J, with 13 bases in between. Looking up the rest from reference TRBV2 and TRBJ2-1 gives the full variable domain: EPEVTQTPSHQVTQMGQEVILRCVPISNHLYFYWYRQILGQKVEFLVSFYNNEISEKSEIFDDQFSVERPDGSNFTLKIRSTKLEDSAMYFCASSVGGSGNEQFFGPGTRLTVL.

CDR3 amino acids: CASAPADVYEQYF. CDR3 in DNA: TGTGCCAGCGCCCCAGCGGATGTCTACGAGCAGTACTTC. The V call is TRBV19, the J call TRBJ2-7; tentatively, D is TRBD2 (5 bases). Between the trimmed V and J ends, which lost 9 bases and 3 bases, there was a span of 15 bases. Germline V lookup: CDR1 LNHDA, CDR2 SQIVND (reference sequence). This CDR3 comprises 13 residues.

The chain carries TRBV7-9 and TRBJ2-3; perhaps TRBD1 as D (6 bases). Trimming took 5 bases from V and 2 from J, leaving 8 bases between them. Germline assignment: CDR1 SEHNR and CDR2 FQNEAQ (reference sequence). The CDR3 runs 13 residues. The CDR3 protein is CASSRTDTDTQYF. CDR3 nucleotide sequence: TGTGCCAGCAGCAGGACAGACACAGATACGCAGTATTTT.

The chain links TRBV28 to TRBJ2-6; no clear D gene. The germline V gene has CDR1 MDHEN and CDR2 SYDVKM. This CDR3 region has 15 residues. V was pared by 4 bases and J by 0 bases, with 7 bases between. CDR3 amino acids: CASSSRGSGANVLTF. The CDR3 DNA reads as TGTGCCAGCAGTTCCCGCGGCTCTGGGGCCAACGTCCTGACTTTC.

The chain uses TRBV5-1 and TRBJ2-2; tentative D call: TRBD2 (6 bases). With 7 bases removed from V and 5 bases from J, the gap between germline ends came to 24 bases. Looked up from germline, CDR1 is SGHRS and CDR2 is YFSETQ. This CDR3 contains 17 residues. This CDR3 reads CASRALNSGPGTGELFF. CDR3 DNA sequence: TGCGCCAGCCGGGCACTGAATAGCGGTCCCGGGACCGGGGAGCTGTTTTTT.

The chain couples TRBV10-1 to TRBJ1-4, with D hard to call. V was clipped by 1 base and J by 7 bases, with 7 bases between them. From germline, CDR1 is WNHNN and CDR2 SYGVQD (reference sequence). The CDR3 length is 13 residues. The CDR3 loop is CASSEFGSEKLFF. The CDR3 DNA sequence: TGCGCCAGCAGTGAGTTCGGGTCTGAAAAACTGTTTTTT.